One and the same sample provided the 25 T cell receptor beta chains below, sequenced in a study of sequential checkpoint blockade in melanoma. Stated treatment: randomized to nivolumab then ipilimumab (arm A) or the reverse (arm B). Libraries were prepared by immunoSEQ multiplex PCR; TCRdb keeps only in-frame clonotypes and omits some of them. The sample holds about 38,000 clones, 88% seen once. The starting material was CD8+ T cells sorted from blood (inferred from file names), obtained from a patient given nivolumab and ipilimumab in sequence. These receptors all come from a human donor with melanoma.

This clone showed up just once. The chain uses TRBV5-4 and TRBJ2-5, with 7 bases lining up with TRBD2. The junction had 6 bases not matched to a gene; V was cut back by 1 base and J by 0 bases. Germline CDR1 reads SGHNT; CDR2 reads YYREEE (reference sequence). This CDR3 comprises 16 residues. CDR3 sequence (DNA): TGTGCCAGCAGCTTGTGGGGGGGTATAAACCAAGAGACCCAGTACTTC. Translation gives CASSLWGGINQETQYF.

The chain is built from TRBV7-9 and TRBJ1-5; D is unresolved. Germline CDR1 reads SEHNR; CDR2 reads FQNEAQ (reference sequence). V was trimmed by 3 bases and J by 3 bases, leaving 9 bases between them. The CDR3 runs 14 residues. This CDR3 is CASSFGGHNQPQHF. CDR3 sequence (DNA): TGTGCCAGCAGCTTCGGAGGCCACAATCAGCCCCAGCATTTT.

This clone came up once. CDR3 protein: CASSLDQQGWHYEQYF. DNA for the CDR3: TGTGCCAGCAGCTTAGATCAACAGGGGTGGCACTACGAGCAGTACTTC. V is TRBV11-2 and J is TRBJ2-7; the match to TRBD1 covers 7 bases. Looked up from germline, CDR1 is SGHAT and CDR2 is FQNNGV. The CDR3 extends over 16 amino acids. The V and J ends lost 0 bases and 3 bases, in that order; junction bases with no gene match: 8.

The V and J genes are TRBV4-2 and TRBJ1-2; D remains ambiguous. The CDR3 is 13 residues long. Per the germline V gene, CDR1 is LGHNA and CDR2 is YNFKEQ. V gave up 3 bases and J gave up 5 bases, with 10 bases separating them. The CDR3 region has the DNA TGTGCCAGCAGCCACGAGGGAGGGTATGGCTACACCTTC. It encodes CASSHEGGYGYTF.

V is TRBV4-1 and J is TRBJ2-7; perhaps TRBD2 as D (5 bases). This CDR3 has 15 amino acids. The germline V gene encodes CDR1 MGHRA and CDR2 YSYEKL. V lost 2 bases and J 5 bases, leaving 16 bases between the germline ends. Here the CDR3 reads CASSQPHMRANEQYV. CDR3 bases: TGCGCCAGCAGCCAACCCCACATGAGGGCCAACGAGCAGTACGTC.

The chain links TRBV9 to TRBJ2-7; 7 positions match TRBD2. Germline lookup yields CDR1 SGDLS and CDR2 YYNGEE. The V and J ends lost 4 bases and 3 bases, in that order; junction bases with no gene match: 10. This CDR3 is built from 15 residues. The CDR3 is CASSSRAGLHYEQYF. The CDR3 DNA sequence: TGTGCCAGCAGCTCCAGAGCGGGACTACACTACGAGCAGTACTTC.

The chain links TRBV27 to TRBJ2-2, with 12 bases fitting TRBD1. This CDR3 spans 15 amino acids. Germline loops: CDR1 MNHEY, CDR2 SMNVEV (reference sequence). J gave up 5 bases and V 7 bases, and 5 bases lay outside the gene matches. DNA of the CDR3: TGTGCCAGCAACGGGGGACAGGGGGCTACCGGGGAGCTGTTTTTT. Encoded protein: CASNGGQGATGELFF.

For the CDR3, the DNA is TGTGCCAGCAGCTTAGACCCCTCGACAGATGGCTACACCTTC. It encodes CASSLDPSTDGYTF. The V gene is TRBV11-3, the J gene TRBJ1-2; TRBD1 might be the D (5 bases). Germline V gene lookup returns CDR1 SGHNT and CDR2 YENEEA. V was trimmed by 0 bases and J by 6 bases, leaving 11 bases between them. The CDR3 sequence is 14 residues long.

V gene TRBV5-1 combines with J gene TRBJ2-1; no definite D call. V lost 2 bases, J lost 4 bases, and 13 bases lay in between. The CDR3 covers 15 residues. Germline loops: CDR1 SGHRS, CDR2 YFSETQ. The CDR3: CASSFYPLSYNEQFF. Here the CDR3 DNA reads TGCGCCAGCAGCTTCTATCCCCTAAGTTACAATGAGCAGTTCTTC.

The V gene is TRBV27, the J gene TRBJ2-5, with 9 positions matching TRBD2. Unmatched junction bases numbered 2, after V lost 5 bases and J lost 4 bases. The CDR3 is made up of 13 amino acids. Germline values: CDR1 MNHEY, CDR2 SMNVEV (reference sequence). This CDR3 is CASSAGGPETQYF. The CDR3 DNA reads TGTGCCAGCAGTGCGGGAGGGCCAGAGACCCAGTACTTC.

Written as DNA, the CDR3 is TGTGCCACCAGCAGGGAAGTGACAGGGGGCGATGGCTACACCTTC. It yields the protein CATSREVTGGDGYTF. The V and J genes are TRBV15 and TRBJ1-2, with 10 bases aligning to TRBD1. With V trimmed by 3 bases and J by 6 bases, 7 bases remained unmatched. CDR1 and CDR2 from the germline V gene are LNHNV and YYDKDF (reference sequence). This CDR3 comprises 15 residues. Filled out from reference TRBV15 and TRBJ1-2, the complete variable domain reads DAMVIQNPRYQVTQFGKPVTLSCSQTLNHNVMYWYQQKSSQAPKLLFHYYDKDFNNEADTPDNFQSRRPNTSFCFLDIRSPGLGDTAMYLCATSREVTGGDGYTFGSGTRLTVV.

The genes are TRBV7-9 and TRBJ2-7; TRBD2 matches at 14 bases. From germline, CDR1 is SEHNR and CDR2 FQNEAQ (reference sequence). V lost 5 bases and J lost 6; bases outside the gene matches: 6. The CDR3 length is 15 residues. The CDR3 bases are TGTGCCAGCAGCCCGGGACTAGCGGGAGTCGGCGAGCAGTACTTC. As protein: CASSPGLAGVGEQYF.

The V gene is TRBV21-1, the J gene TRBJ2-7; TRBD2, the table's D call, was not compared with the DNA. TRBV21-1 is assigned pseudogene status. The CDR3 totals 13 residues. Here the CDR3 DNA reads TGTGCCGAGGCGTCTAGCGGGAACCACGAGCAGTACGTC. Protein product: CAEASSGNHEQYV.

This clone was seen a single time. The chain uses TRBV27 and TRBJ2-7; TRBD2 matches at 10 bases. The CDR3 runs to 13 residues. The ends lost 7 bases at V and 6 bases at J; junction bases unmatched: 6. Per the germline V gene, CDR1 is MNHEY and CDR2 is SMNVEV (reference sequence). CDR3 sequence reads: CASTQAGGAEQYF. In DNA form, the CDR3 reads TGTGCCAGCACCCAAGCGGGAGGGGCCGAGCAGTACTTC.

This chain joins TRBV2 and TRBJ1-1; the D is unclear. The CDR3 contains 13 residues. The V end lost 5 bases, the J end lost 2 bases, and 9 bases lay between the germline ends. Germline CDR1 is SNHLY and CDR2 is FYNNEI. The CDR3 here is CASSLPPNTEAFF. The CDR3 DNA is TGTGCCAGCAGTCTACCCCCCAACACTGAAGCTTTCTTT. The full variable domain, completed using reference TRBV2 and TRBJ1-1, is EPEVTQTPSHQVTQMGQEVILRCVPISNHLYFYWYRQILGQKVEFLVSFYNNEISEKSEIFDDQFSVERPDGSNFTLKIRSTKLEDSAMYFCASSLPPNTEAFFGQGTRLTVV.

The rearrangement uses TRBV14 and TRBJ2-1; 8 bases are a match to TRBD2. Germline assignment: CDR1 SGHDN and CDR2 FVKESK. V dropped 1 base and J dropped 6; count of bases not matched to a gene: 8. This CDR3 region has 16 residues. The DNA for the CDR3 is TGTGCCAGCAGCCAAGTTAAGCGGGAGCTTCGCAATGAGCAGTTCTTC. Translation: CASSQVKRELRNEQFF.

The rearrangement joins TRBV28 to TRBJ2-6; D possibly corresponds to TRBD1 (6 bases). V lost 6 bases and J lost 2, with 14 bases in between. CDR1 MDHEN and CDR2 SYDVKM come from the germline V gene. This CDR3 comprises 16 residues. The CDR3 region is CASSPTGSAGANVLTF. The CDR3 nucleotides read TGTGCCAGCAGCCCGACAGGCTCGGCTGGGGCCAACGTCCTGACTTTC.

This clone was observed a single time. V is TRBV5-4 and J is TRBJ2-2; D possibly corresponds to TRBD2 (5 bases). Germline CDR1 reads SGHNT; CDR2 reads YYREEE (reference sequence). There are 14 residues in the CDR3. V was clipped by 7 bases and J by 1 base, with 11 bases between them. CDR3 nucleotides: TGTGCCAGCGCGGCACGGGAGAACACCGGGGAGCTGTTTTTT. Translated, it gives CASAARENTGELFF.

V and J are TRBV19 and TRBJ2-3; no clear D gene. V was shortened by 3 bases and J by 0 bases, with 10 bases between the two germline ends. Germline CDR1 and CDR2: LNHDA and SQIVND (reference sequence). The CDR3 contains 15 residues. CDR3 in amino acids: CASSILATSTDTQYF. The CDR3 bases are TGTGCCAGTAGTATTCTTGCGACTAGCACAGATACGCAGTATTTT.

The chain couples TRBV9 to TRBJ1-1, with 7 nucleotides matching TRBD1. The germline V gene encodes CDR1 SGDLS and CDR2 YYNGEE. This CDR3 contains 15 residues. After removal of 0 bases from V and 5 bases from J, the junction contained 7 bases not matched to a gene. The CDR3 reads CASSVAPGGRTEAFF. CDR3 sequence (DNA): TGTGCCAGCAGCGTAGCTCCAGGGGGAAGGACTGAAGCTTTCTTT.

This clone appeared a single time. This chain uses TRBV7-9 with TRBJ1-1, with D possibly matching TRBD1 (5 bases). This CDR3 has 16 amino acids. V was pared by 4 bases and J by 4 bases, with 19 bases between. Germline-derived CDR1 and CDR2 are SEHNR and FQNEAQ (reference sequence). In DNA, the CDR3 is TGTGCCAGCAGCTCTTACCACGGGGGTCTCAGCACTGAAGCTTTCTTT. Translating gives CASSSYHGGLSTEAFF. The full variable domain, in which reference TRBV7-9 and TRBJ1-1 provide the parts outside the CDR3, is DTGVSQNPRHKITKRGQNVTFRCDPISEHNRLYWYRQTLGQGPEFLTYFQNEAQLEKSRLLSDRFSAERPKGSFSTLEIQRTEQGDSAMYLCASSSYHGGLSTEAFFGQGTRLTVV.

A single count supports this clone. The chain is built from TRBV27 and TRBJ2-7; 9 bases map to TRBD1. Germline V CDR1 and CDR2: MNHEY, SMNVEV (reference sequence). The length of the CDR3 is 14 residues. V was pared by 5 bases and J by 4 bases, with 6 bases of the junction left unmatched. CDR3 protein: CASSPGQGWYEQYF. In nucleotides, the CDR3 is TGTGCCAGCAGTCCGGGACAGGGTTGGTACGAGCAGTACTTC.

The chain combines TRBV27 with TRBJ1-5; the match to TRBD1 covers 8 bases. Trimming cost V 5 bases and J 4 bases; bases outside gene matches: 4. Germline V lookup: CDR1 MNHEY, CDR2 SMNVEV (reference sequence). The CDR3 sequence is 14 residues long. For the CDR3, the DNA is TGTGCCAGCAGTCTCACAGGGGGTAATCAGCCCCAGCATTTT. This encodes CASSLTGGNQPQHF.

The chain employs TRBV30 and TRBJ1-1, with TRBD1 as a possible D gene (5 bases). V was pared by 2 bases and J by 5 bases, with 15 bases between. The length of the CDR3 is 14 residues. The germline gives CDR1 GTSNPN, CDR2 SVGIG (reference sequence). The CDR3 region has the DNA TGTGCCTGGAGTAGTGTTAGGGGTGGGACTGAAGCTTTCTTT. It encodes CAWSSVRGGTEAFF.

This clone appeared a single time. The rearrangement uses TRBV9 and TRBJ2-2, with D tentatively TRBD1 (5 bases). Germline CDR1 reads SGDLS; CDR2 reads YYNGEE. The CDR3 length is 16 residues. V lost 2 bases and J 6 bases, leaving 17 bases between the germline ends. The CDR3 protein is CASSVSWTFTAGELFF. CDR3 in DNA: TGTGCCAGCAGCGTGTCGTGGACATTCACAGCCGGGGAGCTGTTTTTT.